What follows are 12 T cell receptor beta chains derived from one specimen sequenced in a study of blood T cell repertoires in COVID-19. The data were produced by immunoSEQ multiplex PCR, yet TCRdb's version contains in-frame clones alone and is incomplete. Of some 200,000 clones listed, 84% are singletons. Specimen: peripheral blood. Every receptor here comes from a woman of 80 years or more with active or convalescent COVID-19.

This chain uses TRBV4-1 with TRBJ2-7, with TRBD2 matching over 7 bases. CDR1 MGHRA and CDR2 YSYEKL come from the germline V gene. V lost 1 base and J lost 2; bases outside the gene matches: 5. The CDR3 runs 15 residues. CDR3 in DNA: TGCGCCAGCAGCCAAGTTGCTGGGGGGGCCTACGAGCAGTACTTC. Translation: CASSQVAGGAYEQYF.

This chain uses TRBV28 with TRBJ2-1; 7 nucleotides align to TRBD2. V was clipped by 6 bases and J by 0 bases; unmatched bases: 8. Germline V gene lookup returns CDR1 MDHEN and CDR2 SYDVKM. The CDR3 sequence is 16 residues long. This chain's CDR3 is CASSSILAVSYNEQFF. CDR3 nucleotides: TGTGCCAGCAGCTCCATCCTAGCGGTCTCCTACAATGAGCAGTTCTTC.

CDR3 coding DNA: TGTGCCAGCAGCTTAGGGACAGGGGGATATCAGCCCCAGCATTTT. Its protein is CASSLGTGGYQPQHF. The chain carries TRBV7-9 and TRBJ1-5; 10 bases line up with TRBD1. The V gene end was trimmed by 1 base and the J gene end by 5 bases; junction bases not matched to a gene: 2. There are 15 residues in the CDR3. CDR1 is SEHNR, CDR2 FQNEAQ, per germline (reference sequence).

The rearrangement links TRBV5-1 to TRBJ1-2; D perhaps matches TRBD1 (6 bases). CDR3 length: 13 residues. V was trimmed by 4 bases and J by 8 bases, leaving 15 bases between them. Germline assignment: CDR1 SGHRS and CDR2 YFSETQ. CDR3 nucleotide sequence: TGCGCCAGCAGCCGAACAGGGACCGGCGGCTACACCTTC. Its translation is CASSRTGTGGYTF.

The chain uses TRBV19 and TRBJ2-2, with D possibly matching TRBD2 (5 bases). The CDR3 sequence is 14 residues long. Germline values: CDR1 LNHDA, CDR2 SQIVND (reference sequence). Between the trimmed V and J ends, which lost 6 bases and 7 bases, there was a span of 15 bases. CDR3 sequence reads: CASRIPGYGGELFF. In DNA, the CDR3 is TGTGCCAGTAGGATCCCGGGGTACGGCGGGGAGCTGTTTTTT.

This chain uses TRBV7-6 with TRBJ2-3; D might be TRBD2 (8 bases). Germline assignment: CDR1 SGHVS and CDR2 FNYEAQ. The V end lost 3 bases, the J end lost 1 base, and 26 bases lay between the germline ends. The CDR3 has 20 residues. This chain's CDR3 is CASSLGDRAYGLAGTDTQYF. CDR3 DNA: TGTGCCAGCAGCTTGGGCGACAGGGCTTATGGACTAGCAGGCACAGATACGCAGTATTTT.

This clone was counted a single time. The rearrangement uses TRBV6-6 and TRBJ2-7; 8 bases line up with TRBD2. CDR1 and CDR2 (germline): MNHNY, SVGAGI (reference sequence). V gave up 6 bases and J gave up 5 bases; unmatched junction bases: 9. The CDR3 has 14 residues. CDR3 region: CASRSTGTRNEQYF. The DNA of the CDR3 is TGTGCCAGCAGAAGCACCGGGACTAGAAACGAGCAGTACTTC.

The rearrangement uses TRBV30 and TRBJ1-1; D ambiguous. The germline gives CDR1 GTSNPN, CDR2 SVGIG (reference sequence). Trimming left V 4 bases short and J 8 bases short, with 14 bases between. CDR3 size: 12 residues. The CDR3 here is CAWILFNEEAFF. The CDR3 DNA reads as TGTGCCTGGATCCTCTTCAATGAGGAAGCTTTCTTT.

V usage is TRBV19 and J usage is TRBJ2-5; the match to TRBD2 covers 7 bases. Trimming at V came to 9 bases and at J to 1 base, leaving 8 bases not matched to a gene. The length of the CDR3 is 14 residues. Looked up from germline, CDR1 is LNHDA and CDR2 is SQIVND (reference sequence). The CDR3 reads CASHGRGTQETQYF. Written as DNA, the CDR3 is TGTGCCAGCCATGGGCGGGGGACCCAAGAGACCCAGTACTTC.

In its sample, this clone was seen a few times. The chain is built from TRBV18 and TRBJ1-2; tentative D call: TRBD1 (6 bases). This CDR3 comprises 14 residues. V was shortened by 0 bases and J by 6 bases, with 11 bases between the two germline ends. The germline V gene has CDR1 KGHSH and CDR2 LQKENI. The CDR3 reads CASSPPGARHGYTF. The CDR3 region has the DNA TGTGCCAGCTCACCACCGGGGGCCCGGCATGGCTACACCTTC.

This rearrangement joins TRBV7-2 to TRBJ1-1, with no clear D. The germline V gene has CDR1 SGHTA and CDR2 FQGNSA. The CDR3 has 14 residues. Trimming removed 4 bases from V and 5 bases from J, with 14 bases in between. CDR3: CASSSLRHGTEAFF. The DNA for the CDR3 is TGTGCCAGCAGCTCCCTCAGGCATGGGACTGAAGCTTTCTTT. Variable domain in full (rest from reference TRBV7-2 and TRBJ1-1): GAGVSQSPSNKVTEKGKDVELRCDPISGHTALYWYRQSLGQGLEFLIYFQGNSAPDKSGLPSDRFSAERTGGSVSTLTIQRTQQEDSAVYLCASSSLRHGTEAFFGQGTRLTVV.

The V and J genes are TRBV27 and TRBJ1-2; a weak D match, TRBD1 (5 bases). The length of the CDR3 is 15 residues. Germline V gives CDR1 MNHEY, CDR2 SMNVEV (reference sequence). Deletions cut 8 bases from V and 3 bases from J, with 19 bases between. The CDR3 DNA reads TGTGCCAGCGGAAAAGGGGAGGGGAGACACTATGGCTACACCTTC. Translation gives CASGKGEGRHYGYTF.